Following are 5 T cell receptor beta chains from one sample sequenced in a study of T cells after yellow fever vaccination. TCRdb fed the 5' RACE reads into MiXCR, producing one record per CDR3 protein. The data hold a few hundred thousand distinct CDR3 sequences, with around 10% observed a single time. The material sequenced was CD4+ T cells sorted from PBMCs, taken 5 days after the yellow fever booster vaccination. Receptors originate from a man aged 18 to 30 who received the YFV17D yellow fever vaccine.

This sequence joins TRBV28 and TRBJ1-6; D is uncertain. CDR1 and CDR2 from the germline V gene are MDHEN and SYDVKM. V shed 8 bases and J shed 6 bases, with 11 bases lying between them. This CDR3 is built from 13 residues. In nucleotides, the CDR3 is TGTGCCAGCCTAGAGACCGTTAATTCACCCCTCCACTTT. Encoded protein: CASLETVNSPLHF. The full variable domain, rest sourced from reference TRBV28 and TRBJ1-6, is DVKVTQSSRYLVKRTGEKVFLECVQDMDHENMFWYRQDPGLGLRLIYFSYDVKMKEKGDIPEGYSVSREKKERFSLILESASTNQTSMYLCASLETVNSPLHFGNGTRLTVT.

The chain combines TRBV5-1 with TRBJ1-1, with D unresolved. V was clipped by 1 base and J by 4 bases, with 14 bases between them. Germline V CDR1 and CDR2: SGHRS, YFSETQ. The CDR3 consists of 15 residues. CDR3 loop: CASSLNPPPGTEAFF. CDR3 in DNA: TGCGCCAGCAGCTTGAATCCCCCGCCCGGCACTGAAGCTTTCTTT.

This clonotype was recorded a few times. This chain uses TRBV11-2 with TRBJ1-3; no firm D call. The CDR3 is 14 residues long. V was shortened by 6 bases and J by 8 bases, with 17 bases between the two germline ends. CDR1 and CDR2 from the germline V gene are SGHAT and FQNNGV. The CDR3 loop is CASRLRGFVDTIYF. The CDR3 bases are TGTGCCAGCAGGTTACGGGGATTCGTAGACACCATATATTTT.

The chain recombines TRBV3-1 with TRBJ2-1, with a tentative D call TRBD2 (7 bases). V shed 5 bases and J shed 6 bases, with 20 bases lying between them. The CDR3 length is 16 residues. CDR1 LGHDT and CDR2 YNNKEL come from the germline V gene (reference sequence). CDR3 in amino acids: CASSTHSGGRGNEQFF. The CDR3 DNA reads TGTGCCAGCAGCACCCATTCCGGGGGGCGAGGCAATGAGCAGTTCTTC.

This clonotype was found many times. The V and J genes are TRBV7-2 and TRBJ2-1; 7 nucleotides match TRBD2. J gave up 4 bases and V 8 bases, and 11 bases lay outside the gene matches. In germline, CDR1 is SGHTA, CDR2 FQGNSA. This CDR3 is built from 15 residues. The CDR3 protein is CASQTVSGAYNEQFF. CDR3 bases: TGTGCCAGCCAAACCGTAAGCGGGGCATACAATGAGCAGTTCTTC.